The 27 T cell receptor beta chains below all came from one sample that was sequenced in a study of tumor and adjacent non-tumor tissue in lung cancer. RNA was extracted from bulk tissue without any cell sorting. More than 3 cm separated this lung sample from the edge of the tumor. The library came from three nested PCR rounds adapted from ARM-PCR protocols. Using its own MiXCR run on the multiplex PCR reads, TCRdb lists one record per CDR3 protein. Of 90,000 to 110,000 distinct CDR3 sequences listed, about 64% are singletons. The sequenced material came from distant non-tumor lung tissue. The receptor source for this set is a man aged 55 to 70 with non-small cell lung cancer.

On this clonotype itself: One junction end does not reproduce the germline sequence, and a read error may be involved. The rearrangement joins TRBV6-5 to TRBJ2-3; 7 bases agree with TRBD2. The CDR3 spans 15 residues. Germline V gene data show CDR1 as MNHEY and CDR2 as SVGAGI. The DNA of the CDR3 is TGTGCCACCAGTTACGGCGGGAGTAACACAGATACGCAGTATTTT. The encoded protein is CATSYGGSNTDTQYF.

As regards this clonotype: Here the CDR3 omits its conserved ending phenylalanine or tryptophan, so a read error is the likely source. DNA of the CDR3: TGTGCCAGCAGTGATAACCGGGACAGGGGTAATATCAATCAGCCCCAGCATTGT. Its protein is CASSDNRDRGNINQPQHC. The chain is built from TRBV6-1 and TRBJ1-5, with 10 nucleotides matching TRBD1. The length of the CDR3 is 18 residues. With 3 bases clipped from V and 3 bases from J, the junction kept 11 bases outside the gene matches. Germline-derived CDR1 and CDR2 are MNHNS and SASEGT.

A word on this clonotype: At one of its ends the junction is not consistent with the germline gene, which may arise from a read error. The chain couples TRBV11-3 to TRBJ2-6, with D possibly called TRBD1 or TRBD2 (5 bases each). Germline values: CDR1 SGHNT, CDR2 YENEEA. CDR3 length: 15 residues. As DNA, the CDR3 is TGTGCCAACAGCGGCACAGGTTCTGGGGGCAACGTCCTGACTTTC. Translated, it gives CANSGTGSGGNVLTF.

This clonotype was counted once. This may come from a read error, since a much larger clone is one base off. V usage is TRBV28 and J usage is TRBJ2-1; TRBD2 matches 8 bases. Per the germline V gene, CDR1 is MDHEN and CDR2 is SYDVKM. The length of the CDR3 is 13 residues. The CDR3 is CTSSTAGGVEQFF. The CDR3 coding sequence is TGTACCAGCAGTACCGCGGGGGGCGTTGAGCAGTTCTTC.

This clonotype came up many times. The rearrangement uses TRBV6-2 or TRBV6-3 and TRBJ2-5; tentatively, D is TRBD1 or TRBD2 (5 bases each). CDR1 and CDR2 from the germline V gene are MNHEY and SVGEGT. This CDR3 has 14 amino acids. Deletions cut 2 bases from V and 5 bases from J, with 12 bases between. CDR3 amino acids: CASSYARGQETQYF. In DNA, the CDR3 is TGTGCCAGCAGTTACGCGAGGGGTCAGGAGACCCAGTACTTC.

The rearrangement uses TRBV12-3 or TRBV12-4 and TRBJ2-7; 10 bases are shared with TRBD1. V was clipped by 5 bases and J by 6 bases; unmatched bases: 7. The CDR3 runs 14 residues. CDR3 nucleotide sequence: TGTGCCAGCAGTCTAGGACAGGGGGTCAGCGAGCAGTACTTC. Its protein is CASSLGQGVSEQYF.

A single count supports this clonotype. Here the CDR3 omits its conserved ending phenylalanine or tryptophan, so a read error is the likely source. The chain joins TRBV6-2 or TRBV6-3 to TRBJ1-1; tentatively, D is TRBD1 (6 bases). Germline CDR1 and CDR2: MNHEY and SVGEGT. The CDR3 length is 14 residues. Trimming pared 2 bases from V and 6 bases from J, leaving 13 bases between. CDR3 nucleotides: TGTGCCAGCAGTTACGGGGGGGCTAACCCTGAAGCTTTCATT. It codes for CASSYGGANPEAFI.

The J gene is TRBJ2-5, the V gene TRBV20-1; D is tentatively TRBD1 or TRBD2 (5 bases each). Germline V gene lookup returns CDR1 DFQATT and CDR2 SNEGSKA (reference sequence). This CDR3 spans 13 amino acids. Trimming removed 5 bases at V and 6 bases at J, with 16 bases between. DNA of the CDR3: TGCAGTGCTCCACCCGGGACGGAAAAGACCCAGTACTTC. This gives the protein CSAPPGTEKTQYF.

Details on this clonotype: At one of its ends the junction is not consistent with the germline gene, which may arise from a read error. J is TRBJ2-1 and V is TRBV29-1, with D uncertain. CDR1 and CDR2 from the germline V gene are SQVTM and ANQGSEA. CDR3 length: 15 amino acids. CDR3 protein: CNVECKHSSYNEQFF. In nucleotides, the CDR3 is TGCAACGTTGAATGTAAACATAGCTCCTACAATGAGCAGTTCTTC.

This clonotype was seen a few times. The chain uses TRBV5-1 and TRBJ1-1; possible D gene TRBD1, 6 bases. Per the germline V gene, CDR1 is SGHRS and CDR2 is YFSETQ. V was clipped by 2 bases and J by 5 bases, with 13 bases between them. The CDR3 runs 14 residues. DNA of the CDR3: TGCGCCAGCAGCTTCACAGGGAGGGAAACTGAAGCTTTCTTT. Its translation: CASSFTGRETEAFF.

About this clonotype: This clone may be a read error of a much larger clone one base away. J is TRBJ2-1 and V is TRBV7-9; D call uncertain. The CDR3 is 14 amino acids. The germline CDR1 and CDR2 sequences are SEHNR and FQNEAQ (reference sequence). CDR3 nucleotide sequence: TGTGCCAACAGCTTAGATGCTGGGCCCCCTGAGCAGTTCTTC. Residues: CANSLDAGPPEQFF.

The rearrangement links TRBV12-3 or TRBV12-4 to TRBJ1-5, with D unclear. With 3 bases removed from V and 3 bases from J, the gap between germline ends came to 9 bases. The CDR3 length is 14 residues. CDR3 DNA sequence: TGTGCCAGCAGTTTTTCAGGTAACAATCAGCCCCAGCATTTT. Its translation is CASSFSGNNQPQHF.

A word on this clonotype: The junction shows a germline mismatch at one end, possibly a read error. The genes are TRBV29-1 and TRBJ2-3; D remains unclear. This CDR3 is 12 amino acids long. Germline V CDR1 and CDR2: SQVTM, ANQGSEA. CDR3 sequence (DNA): TGTATCGTTGAGGAGATTTCGGACGCGCAGTATTTT. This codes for CIVEEISDAQYF.

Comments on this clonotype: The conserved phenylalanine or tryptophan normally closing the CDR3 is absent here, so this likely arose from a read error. The CDR3 DNA sequence: TGTGCCAGCAGTCCGCAGGGCGGGAGGTACAATGAGCAGTTCATC. It encodes CASSPQGGRYNEQFI. The chain has TRBV12-3 or TRBV12-4 and TRBJ2-1; 8 nucleotides align to TRBD2. The CDR3 totals 15 residues. The trim removed 5 bases at V and 4 bases at J, leaving 7 bases unmatched.

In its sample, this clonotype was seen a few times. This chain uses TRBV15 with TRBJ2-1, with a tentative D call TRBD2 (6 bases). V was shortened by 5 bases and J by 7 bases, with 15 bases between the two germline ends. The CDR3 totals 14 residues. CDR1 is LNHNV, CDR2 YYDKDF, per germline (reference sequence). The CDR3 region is CATSGRLGINEQFF. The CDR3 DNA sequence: TGTGCCACCAGCGGGCGACTAGGGATAAATGAGCAGTTCTTC.

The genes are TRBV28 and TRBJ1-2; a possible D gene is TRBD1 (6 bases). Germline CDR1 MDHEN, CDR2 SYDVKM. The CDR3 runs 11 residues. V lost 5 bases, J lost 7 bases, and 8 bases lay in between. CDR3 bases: TGTGCCAGCAGTCCAGGGGTTGGCTACACCTTC. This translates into CASSPGVGYTF.

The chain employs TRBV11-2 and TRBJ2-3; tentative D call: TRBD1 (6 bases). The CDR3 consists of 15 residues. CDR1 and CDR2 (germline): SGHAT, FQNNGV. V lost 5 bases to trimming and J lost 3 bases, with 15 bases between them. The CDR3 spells CASSHPGQWTDTQYF. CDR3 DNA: TGTGCCAGCAGCCATCCTGGACAGTGGACAGATACGCAGTATTTT.

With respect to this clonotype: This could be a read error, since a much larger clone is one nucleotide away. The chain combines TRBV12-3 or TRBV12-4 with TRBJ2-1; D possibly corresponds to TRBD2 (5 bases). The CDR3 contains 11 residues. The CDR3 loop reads CASLAGNEQLF. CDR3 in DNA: TGTGCCAGCCTTGCCGGGAATGAGCAGCTCTTC.

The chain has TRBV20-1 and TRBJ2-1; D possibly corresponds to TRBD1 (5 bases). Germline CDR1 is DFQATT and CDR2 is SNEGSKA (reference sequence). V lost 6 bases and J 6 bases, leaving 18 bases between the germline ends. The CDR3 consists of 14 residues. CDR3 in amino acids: CSARGKVHINEQFF. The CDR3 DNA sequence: TGCAGTGCAAGGGGCAAGGTTCATATCAATGAGCAGTTCTTC.

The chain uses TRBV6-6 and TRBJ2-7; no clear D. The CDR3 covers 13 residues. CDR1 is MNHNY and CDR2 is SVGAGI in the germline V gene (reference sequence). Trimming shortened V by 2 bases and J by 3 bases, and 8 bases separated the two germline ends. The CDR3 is CASSYQVYYEQYF. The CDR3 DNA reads TGTGCCAGCAGTTACCAGGTATACTACGAGCAGTACTTC.

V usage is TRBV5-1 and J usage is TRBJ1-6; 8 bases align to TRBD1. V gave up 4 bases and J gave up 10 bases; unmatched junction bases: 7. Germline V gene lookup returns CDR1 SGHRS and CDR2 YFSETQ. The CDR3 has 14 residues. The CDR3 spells CASSQTGVGSPLHF. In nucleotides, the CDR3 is TGCGCCAGCAGCCAGACAGGGGTTGGATCACCCCTCCACTTT.

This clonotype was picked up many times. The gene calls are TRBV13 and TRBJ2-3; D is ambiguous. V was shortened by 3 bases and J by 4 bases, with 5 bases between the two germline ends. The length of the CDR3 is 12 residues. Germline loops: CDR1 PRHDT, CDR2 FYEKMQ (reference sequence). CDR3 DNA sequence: TGTGCCAGCAGCTTTTCATCAGATACGCAGTATTTT. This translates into CASSFSSDTQYF.

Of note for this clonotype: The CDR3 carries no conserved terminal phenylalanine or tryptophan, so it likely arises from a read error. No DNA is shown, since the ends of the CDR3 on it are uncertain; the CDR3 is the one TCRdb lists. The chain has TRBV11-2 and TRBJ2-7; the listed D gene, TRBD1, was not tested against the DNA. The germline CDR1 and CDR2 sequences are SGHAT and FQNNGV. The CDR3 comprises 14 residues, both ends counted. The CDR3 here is CASSLEGAKSEQYL.

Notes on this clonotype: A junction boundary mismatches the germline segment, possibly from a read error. The CDR3 region is CVSQVAGETQYF. Here the CDR3 DNA reads TGTGTCAGCCAGGTGGCGGGAGAGACACAGTACTTC. The chain has TRBV6-1 and TRBJ2-5; 7 bases fit TRBD2. The CDR3 has 12 residues. Germline V gene data show CDR1 as MNHNS and CDR2 as SASEGT.

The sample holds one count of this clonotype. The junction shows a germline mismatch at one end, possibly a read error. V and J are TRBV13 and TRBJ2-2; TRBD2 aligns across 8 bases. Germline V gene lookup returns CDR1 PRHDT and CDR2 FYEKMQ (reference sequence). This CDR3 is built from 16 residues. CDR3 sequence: CSSSLTTSENTGELLF. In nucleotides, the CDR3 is TGTTCCAGCAGCCTTACGACTAGCGAGAACACCGGGGAGCTGTTATTT.

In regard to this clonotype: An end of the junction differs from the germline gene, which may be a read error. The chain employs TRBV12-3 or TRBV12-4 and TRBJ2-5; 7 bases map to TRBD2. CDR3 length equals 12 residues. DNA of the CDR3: TGTGCCAGCAGTACGACCGGGAGGACCCAGCACTTC. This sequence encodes CASSTTGRTQHF.

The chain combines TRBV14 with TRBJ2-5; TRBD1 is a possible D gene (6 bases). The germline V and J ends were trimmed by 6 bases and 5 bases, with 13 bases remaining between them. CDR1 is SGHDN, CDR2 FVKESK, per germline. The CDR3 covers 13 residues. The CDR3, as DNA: TGTGCCAGCAGACTAACAGGGAATGAGACCCAGTACTTC. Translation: CASRLTGNETQYF.